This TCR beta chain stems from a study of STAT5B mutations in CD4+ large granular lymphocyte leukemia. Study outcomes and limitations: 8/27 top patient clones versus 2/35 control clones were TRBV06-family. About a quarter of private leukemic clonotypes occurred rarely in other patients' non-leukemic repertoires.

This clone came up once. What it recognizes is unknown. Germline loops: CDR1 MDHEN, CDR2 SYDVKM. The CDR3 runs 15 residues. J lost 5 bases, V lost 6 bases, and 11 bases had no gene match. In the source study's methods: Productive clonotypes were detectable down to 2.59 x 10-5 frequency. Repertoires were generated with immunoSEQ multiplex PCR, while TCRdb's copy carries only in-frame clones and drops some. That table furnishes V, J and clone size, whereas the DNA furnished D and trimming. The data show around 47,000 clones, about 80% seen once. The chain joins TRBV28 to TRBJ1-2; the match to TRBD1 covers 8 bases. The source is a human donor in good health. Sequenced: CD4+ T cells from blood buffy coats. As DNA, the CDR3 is TGTGCCAGCAGCAAAAGGACAGGGATCGGGTATGGCTACACCTTC. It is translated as CASSKRTGIGYGYTF.